Shown below are 23 T cell receptor beta chains from a single sample sequenced in a study of T cell changes during pregnancy in multiple sclerosis. Clones were read by immunoSEQ multiplex PCR, and TCRdb kept only the in-frame ones, dropping some. The sample records 11,000 or so clones, around 94% being singletons. Sequencing used CD4+ T cells from peripheral blood mononuclear cells, obtained before pregnancy. The receptors here all came from a female donor with multiple sclerosis, enrolled in a pregnancy study.

The chain recombines TRBV15 with TRBJ2-1; a possible D gene is TRBD1 (5 bases). With 1 base removed from V and 0 bases from J, the gap between germline ends came to 13 bases. CDR3 length: 17 amino acids. Germline V gene sequence: CDR1 LNHNV, CDR2 YYDKDF (reference sequence). CDR3 in DNA: TGTGCCACCAGCAGAGGGACAAGCAGGAGCTCCTACAATGAGCAGTTCTTC. It translates to CATSRGTSRSSYNEQFF.

This clone has just one count. V is TRBV7-9 and J is TRBJ2-3; 8 bases align to TRBD1. Germline CDR1 reads SEHNR; CDR2 reads FQNEAQ (reference sequence). Trimming at V came to 5 bases and at J to 6 bases, leaving 22 bases not matched to a gene. This CDR3 comprises 19 residues. The CDR3 nucleotides read TGTGCCAGCAGCCCCGGGACCCGATTTCGGCAGGGGGCTGTGGATACGCAGTATTTT. Its protein is CASSPGTRFRQGAVDTQYF.

The CDR3 DNA follows: TGTGCCAGCAGCCAGGGACAGGGGTATGGCTACACCTTC. It is translated as CASSQGQGYGYTF. The V gene is TRBV6-6, the J gene TRBJ1-2; 10 positions match TRBD1. The V segment lost 6 bases and the J segment 5 bases; nucleotides outside the gene matches: 3. The length of the CDR3 is 13 residues. The germline V gene has CDR1 MNHNY and CDR2 SVGAGI (reference sequence).

The genes are TRBV5-1 and TRBJ1-3; D remains unclear. Germline values: CDR1 SGHRS, CDR2 YFSETQ. V shed 4 bases and J shed 0 bases, with 17 bases lying between them. CDR3 length: 17 amino acids. DNA for the CDR3: TGCGCCAGCAGCCACACACCTTGGGCGAGCTCTGGAAACACCATATATTTT. Translation gives CASSHTPWASSGNTIYF.

This chain uses TRBV10-3 with TRBJ2-2; D is possibly TRBD1 (6 bases). Germline CDR1 and CDR2: ENHRY and SYGVKD. V shed 11 bases and J shed 5 bases, with 18 bases lying between them. The CDR3 contains 14 residues. The CDR3 loop reads CAAEAQGKTGELFF. CDR3 in DNA: TGTGCCGCCGAGGCACAGGGAAAAACCGGGGAGCTGTTTTTT.

The rearrangement uses TRBV5-4 and TRBJ1-2; D remains unclear. CDR3 length: 15 amino acids. Germline loops: CDR1 SGHNT, CDR2 YYREEE (reference sequence). V lost 3 bases to trimming and J lost 4 bases, with 16 bases between them. CDR3 coding DNA: TGTGCCAGCAGCTCTCCGTCGGGGAGAGCCTATGGCTACACCTTC. Translation: CASSSPSGRAYGYTF.

The chain employs TRBV6-1 and TRBJ1-2; TRBD1 is a possible D gene (5 bases). This CDR3 comprises 13 residues. Per the germline V gene, CDR1 is MNHNS and CDR2 is SASEGT. Trimming left V 6 bases short and J 4 bases short, with 12 bases between. In nucleotides, the CDR3 is TGTGCCAGCAGAGCAGGGATTTTCTATGGCTACACCTTC. It is translated as CASRAGIFYGYTF.

The chain couples TRBV5-4 to TRBJ2-7, with D maybe TRBD1 (6 bases). Trimming took 0 bases from V and 2 from J, leaving 9 bases between them. Germline assignment: CDR1 SGHNT and CDR2 YYREEE (reference sequence). The CDR3 extends over 14 amino acids. Written as DNA, the CDR3 is TGTGCCAGCAGCTTGGGGACAGTGACCTACGAGCAGTACTTC. Amino acid sequence: CASSLGTVTYEQYF.

The CDR3 spells CASQHLAGATETQYF. CDR3 DNA: TGTGCCAGCCAACACCTAGCGGGTGCGACTGAGACCCAGTACTTC. The V gene is TRBV5-6, the J gene TRBJ2-5, with 8 bases matching TRBD2. CDR3 length equals 15 residues. The germline gives CDR1 SGHDT, CDR2 YYEEEE. The V gene end was trimmed by 7 bases and the J gene end by 5 bases; junction bases not matched to a gene: 13.

The chain joins TRBV27 to TRBJ1-2, with a weak D call TRBD1 (6 bases). Germline loops: CDR1 MNHEY, CDR2 SMNVEV (reference sequence). The CDR3 length is 11 residues. V lost 6 bases to trimming and J lost 6 bases, with 8 bases between them. The CDR3 DNA reads TGTGCCAGCAGCAGGGGCCATGGCTACACCTTC. Its translation is CASSRGHGYTF.

The J gene is TRBJ2-6, the V gene TRBV7-8; D unclear. Per the germline V gene, CDR1 is SGHVS and CDR2 is FQNEAQ. V was shortened by 0 bases and J by 5 bases, with 14 bases between the two germline ends. CDR3 length: 17 residues. The CDR3 loop is CASSLARFGLRANVLTF. The CDR3 DNA sequence: TGTGCCAGCAGCTTAGCGCGGTTCGGTTTACGGGCCAACGTCCTGACTTTC.

The rearrangement joins TRBV11-3 to TRBJ2-1; 8 nucleotides align to TRBD2. The CDR3 covers 15 residues. Germline loops: CDR1 SGHNT, CDR2 YENEEA. V was pared by 5 bases and J by 2 bases, with 5 bases of the junction left unmatched. In DNA form, the CDR3 reads TGTGCCAGCAGCCCCGGGACTAGAACCTACAATGAGCAGTTCTTC. It translates to CASSPGTRTYNEQFF.

The J gene is TRBJ2-5, the V gene TRBV4-1, with D possibly matching TRBD1 (6 bases). The germline V gene encodes CDR1 MGHRA and CDR2 YSYEKL. CDR3 length: 18 residues. Trimming shortened V by 7 bases and J by 1 base, and 25 bases separated the two germline ends. CDR3 coding DNA: TGCGCCAGCACCCCAAGACCCCCAGAAACAGGGACCCAAGAGACCCAGTACTTC. This sequence encodes CASTPRPPETGTQETQYF.

The chain links TRBV6-1 to TRBJ1-4; D is unresolved. Trimming shortened V by 3 bases and J by 11 bases, and 7 bases separated the two germline ends. Germline V gene data show CDR1 as MNHNS and CDR2 as SASEGT. The CDR3 consists of 11 residues. The CDR3 DNA follows: TGTGCCAGCAGTGAGTTTAATAAACTGTTTTTT. It codes for CASSEFNKLFF.

The chain uses TRBV18 and TRBJ1-6, with a tentative D call TRBD1 (5 bases). Germline loops: CDR1 KGHSH, CDR2 LQKENI. The CDR3 runs to 15 residues. The V end lost 2 bases, the J end lost 7 bases, and 12 bases lay between the germline ends. CDR3 sequence (DNA): TGTGCCAGCTCACCAGGCGGGACTAGGAATTCACCCCTCCACTTT. Amino acid sequence: CASSPGGTRNSPLHF.

The chain carries TRBV2 and TRBJ1-2, with unresolved D. Per germline, CDR1 SNHLY and CDR2 FYNNEI. CDR3 size: 13 residues. Trimming left V 3 bases short and J 4 bases short, with 9 bases between. CDR3 DNA: TGTGCCAGCAGTGACCCCCCATCCTATGGCTACACCTTC. It translates to CASSDPPSYGYTF.

The V gene is TRBV5-1, the J gene TRBJ1-1, with 11 bases lining up with TRBD1. CDR3 length: 17 amino acids. Germline trimming cut 2 bases from V and 1 base from J; bases unmatched to any gene: 7. The germline V gene has CDR1 SGHRS and CDR2 YFSETQ. The CDR3 sequence: CASSFGQGAIQNTEAFF. DNA for the CDR3: TGCGCCAGCAGCTTCGGACAGGGGGCGATACAGAACACTGAAGCTTTCTTT.

The V call is TRBV12-5, the J call TRBJ1-5; D is unclear. The ends were cut back, 6 bases at V and 2 bases at J, with 11 bases in the middle. The CDR3 runs to 14 residues. Germline lookup yields CDR1 LGHNT and CDR2 FRNRAP. This CDR3 is CASGFGEGNQPQHF. The DNA of the CDR3 is TGTGCTAGTGGCTTCGGGGAGGGCAATCAGCCCCAGCATTTT.

The genes are TRBV15 and TRBJ2-5, with 7 bases identical to TRBD1. CDR1 LNHNV and CDR2 YYDKDF come from the germline V gene (reference sequence). The CDR3 is 14 residues long. The V segment lost 4 bases and the J segment 0 bases; nucleotides outside the gene matches: 2. The DNA for the CDR3 is TGTGCCACCAGCAAGGGACAGAACCAAGAGACCCAGTACTTC. Translating it yields CATSKGQNQETQYF.

V usage is TRBV2 and J usage is TRBJ1-3; TRBD1 agrees at 7 bases. This CDR3 has 14 amino acids. The J segment lost 0 bases and the V segment lost 7 bases, leaving 3 bases of the junction unmatched. The germline V gene encodes CDR1 SNHLY and CDR2 FYNNEI. CDR3 coding DNA: TGTGCCAGCAAGGACAGGACCTCTGGAAACACCATATATTTT. The encoded protein is CASKDRTSGNTIYF.

The chain uses TRBV7-2 and TRBJ2-3, with 10 bases lining up with TRBD2. Trimming at V came to 2 bases and at J to 8 bases, leaving 13 bases not matched to a gene. This CDR3 is 17 amino acids long. Germline CDR1 and CDR2: SGHTA and FQGNSA. As DNA, the CDR3 is TGTGCCAGCAGCTTAAAGCCTAGCGGGGGTGGTGGGGGTACGCAGTATTTT. Amino acids: CASSLKPSGGGGGTQYF.

This rearrangement joins TRBV2 to TRBJ1-2, with a tentative D call TRBD1 (5 bases). The germline V gene has CDR1 SNHLY and CDR2 FYNNEI. There are 15 residues in the CDR3. Trimming cost V 5 bases and J 2 bases, with 15 bases left between them. The CDR3, as DNA: TGTGCCAGCAGTTCCCTCGACAGTCCGAACTATGGCTACACCTTC. Translation gives CASSSLDSPNYGYTF.

This chain connects TRBV5-1 to TRBJ2-3; 15 bases are a match to TRBD2. From germline, CDR1 is SGHRS and CDR2 YFSETQ. The CDR3 is 17 residues long. The J segment lost 5 bases and the V segment lost 4 bases, leaving 8 bases of the junction unmatched. The CDR3 sequence is CASSGGLAGGSRDTQYF. CDR3 DNA: TGCGCCAGCAGCGGAGGACTAGCGGGGGGGTCACGAGATACGCAGTATTTT.